The clone carrying this T cell receptor (beta chain) was detected many times. Its matching antigen is unknown. V was trimmed by 0 bases and J by 1 base, leaving 12 bases between them. CDR1 is LGHNA and CDR2 is YNFKEQ in the germline V gene. The CDR3 runs 16 residues. This specimen belongs to a study of T-cell reconstitution after alpha-beta-depleted transplantation in children. Notes on the study in general: There were some patients whose high TCRbeta diversity at day 60 came from surviving recipient T cells and thymic progenitors.

Unique molecular identifiers were incorporated during preparation of the TCRbeta library. Via MiXCR, TCRdb re-called the PCR reads, giving one row per CDR3 protein. The repertoire has 150,000 to 250,000 distinct CDR3 sequences, 6.3% of them found once; the top ten carry around 4.3%. This sequence originates from a girl under three years old with combined immunodeficiency, due to receive a stem cell transplant. J is TRBJ2-5 and V is TRBV4-2, with D possibly TRBD2 on 5 matching bases. This material consisted of PBMCs, taken before TCRalphabeta/CD19-depleted stem cell transplant. CDR3 amino acids: CASSQEAHGLQETQYF. The DNA for the CDR3 is TGTGCCAGCAGCCAAGAGGCCCACGGACTCCAAGAGACCCAGTACTTC.